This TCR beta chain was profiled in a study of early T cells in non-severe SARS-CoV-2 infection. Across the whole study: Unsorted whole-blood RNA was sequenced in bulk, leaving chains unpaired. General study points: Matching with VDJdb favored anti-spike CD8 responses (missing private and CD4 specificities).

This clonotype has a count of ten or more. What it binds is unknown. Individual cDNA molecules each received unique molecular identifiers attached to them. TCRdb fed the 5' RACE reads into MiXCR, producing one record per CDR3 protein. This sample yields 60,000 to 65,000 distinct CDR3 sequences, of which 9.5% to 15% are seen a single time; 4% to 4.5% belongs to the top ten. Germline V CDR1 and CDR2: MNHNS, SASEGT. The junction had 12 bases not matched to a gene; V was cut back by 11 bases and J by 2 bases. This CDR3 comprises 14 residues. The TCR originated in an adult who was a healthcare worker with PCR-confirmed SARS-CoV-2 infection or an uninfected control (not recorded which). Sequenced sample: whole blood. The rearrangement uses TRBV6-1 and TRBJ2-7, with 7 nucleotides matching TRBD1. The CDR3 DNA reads TGTGCCGGTGGAAACCGGGACAGCACCTACGAGCAGTACTTC. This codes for CAGGNRDSTYEQYF.